This T cell receptor (beta chain) emerged from a study of CD8 T cells in Susac syndrome. TCR beta sequences were obtained from blood CD8+ and CD4+ T cells. Random hexamers served to reverse transcribe roughly 0.5 to 1 ug RNA. From the immunoSEQ multiplex PCR reads, TCRdb called clonotypes with MiXCR, one entry per CDR3 protein. The sample lists some 60,000 distinct CDR3 sequences, approximately 94% seen once, with roughly 0.2% in the top ten. Trimming removed 5 bases at V and 3 bases at J, with 13 bases between. In germline, CDR1 is SEHNR, CDR2 FQNEAQ (reference sequence). The CDR3 is 14 residues long.

The source of this sequence is a human donor in good health. The specimen sequenced was CD8+ T cells from PBMCs. The chain couples TRBV7-9 to TRBJ2-5; D perhaps matches TRBD1 (6 bases). The chain's CDR3 is CASSRMDREETQYF. The DNA for the CDR3 is TGTGCCAGCAGCCGCATGGACAGAGAAGAGACCCAGTACTTC.